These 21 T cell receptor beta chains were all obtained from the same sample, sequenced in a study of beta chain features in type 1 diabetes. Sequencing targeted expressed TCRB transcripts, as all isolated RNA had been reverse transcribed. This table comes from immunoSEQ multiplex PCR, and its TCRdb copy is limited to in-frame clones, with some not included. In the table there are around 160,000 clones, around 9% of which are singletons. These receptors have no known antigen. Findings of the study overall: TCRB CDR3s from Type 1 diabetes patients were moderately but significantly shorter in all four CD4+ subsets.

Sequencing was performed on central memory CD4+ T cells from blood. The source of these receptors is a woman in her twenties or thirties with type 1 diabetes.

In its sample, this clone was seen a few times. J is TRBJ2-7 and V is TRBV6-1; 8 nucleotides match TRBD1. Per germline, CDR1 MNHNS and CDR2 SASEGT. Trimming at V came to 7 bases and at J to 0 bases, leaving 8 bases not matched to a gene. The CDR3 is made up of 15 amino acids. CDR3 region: CASKTGTGVSYEQYF. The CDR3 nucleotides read TGTGCCAGCAAAACCGGGACAGGAGTCTCCTACGAGCAGTACTTC.

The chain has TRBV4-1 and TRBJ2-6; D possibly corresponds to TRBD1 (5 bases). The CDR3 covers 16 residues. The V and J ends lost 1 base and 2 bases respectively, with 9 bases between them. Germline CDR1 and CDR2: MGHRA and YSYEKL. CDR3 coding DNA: TGCGCCAGCAGCCAAGCCAGCAGGGCTGGGGCCAACGTCCTGACTTTC. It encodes CASSQASRAGANVLTF.

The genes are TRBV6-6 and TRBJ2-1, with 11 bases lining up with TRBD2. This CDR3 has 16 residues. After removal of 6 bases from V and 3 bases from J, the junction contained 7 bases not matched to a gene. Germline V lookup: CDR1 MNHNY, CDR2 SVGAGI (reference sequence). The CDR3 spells CASSLTGTSGYNEQFF. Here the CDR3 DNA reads TGTGCCAGCAGCCTTACCGGGACTAGCGGCTACAATGAGCAGTTCTTC.

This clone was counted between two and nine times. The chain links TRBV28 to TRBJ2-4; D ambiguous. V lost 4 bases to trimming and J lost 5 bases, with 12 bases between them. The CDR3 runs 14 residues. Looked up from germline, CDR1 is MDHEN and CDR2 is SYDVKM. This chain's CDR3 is CASSSLRRENIQYF. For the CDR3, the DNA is TGTGCCAGCAGTTCCCTCCGACGGGAAAACATTCAGTACTTC.

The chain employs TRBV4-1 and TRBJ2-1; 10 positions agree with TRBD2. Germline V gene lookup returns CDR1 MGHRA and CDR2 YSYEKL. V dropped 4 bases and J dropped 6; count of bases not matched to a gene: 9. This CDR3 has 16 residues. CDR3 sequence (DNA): TGCGCCAGCAGCCCAACGCCGGGACTAGCGTTCAATGAGCAGTTCTTC. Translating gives CASSPTPGLAFNEQFF.

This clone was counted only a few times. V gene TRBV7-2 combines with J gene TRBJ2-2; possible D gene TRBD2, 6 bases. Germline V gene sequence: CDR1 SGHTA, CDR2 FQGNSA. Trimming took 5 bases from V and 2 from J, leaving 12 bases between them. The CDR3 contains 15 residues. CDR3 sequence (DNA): TGTGCCAGCAGCCCAATGGCGGGAAACACCGGGGAGCTGTTTTTT. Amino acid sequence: CASSPMAGNTGELFF. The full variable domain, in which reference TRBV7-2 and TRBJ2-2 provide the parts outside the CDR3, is GAGVSQSPSNKVTEKGKDVELRCDPISGHTALYWYRQSLGQGLEFLIYFQGNSAPDKSGLPSDRFSAERTGGSVSTLTIQRTQQEDSAVYLCASSPMAGNTGELFFGEGSRLTVL.

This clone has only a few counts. The CDR3 DNA follows: TGTGCCAGCAGTCCCGAGTACGAGCAGTACTTC. Translation: CASSPEYEQYF. This sequence joins TRBV6-5 and TRBJ2-7; unclear D gene. This CDR3 is built from 11 residues. The V end lost 5 bases, the J end lost 4 bases, and 6 bases lay between the germline ends. CDR1 MNHEY and CDR2 SVGAGI come from the germline V gene.

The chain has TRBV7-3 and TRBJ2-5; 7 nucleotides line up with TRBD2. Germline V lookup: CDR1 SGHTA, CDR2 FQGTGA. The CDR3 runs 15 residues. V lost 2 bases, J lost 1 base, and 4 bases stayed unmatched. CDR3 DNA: TGTGCCAGCAGCTTACTCGGGAGGCCCCAAGAGACCCAGTACTTC. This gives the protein CASSLLGRPQETQYF.

CDR3 nucleotides: TGTGCCAGCAGCCCCAACTCCGGAAACACCATATATTTT. This translates into CASSPNSGNTIYF. The chain is built from TRBV7-9 and TRBJ1-3; D unresolved. Trimming shortened V by 5 bases and J by 4 bases, and 9 bases separated the two germline ends. Germline V gives CDR1 SEHNR, CDR2 FQNEAQ (reference sequence). The CDR3 covers 13 residues.

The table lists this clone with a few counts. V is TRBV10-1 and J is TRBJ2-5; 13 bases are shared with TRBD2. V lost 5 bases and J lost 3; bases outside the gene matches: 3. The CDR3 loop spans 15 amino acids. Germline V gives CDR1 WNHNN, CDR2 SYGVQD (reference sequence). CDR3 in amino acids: CASSSGLAGKETQYF. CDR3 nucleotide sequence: TGCGCCAGCAGTTCGGGACTAGCGGGAAAAGAGACCCAGTACTTC.

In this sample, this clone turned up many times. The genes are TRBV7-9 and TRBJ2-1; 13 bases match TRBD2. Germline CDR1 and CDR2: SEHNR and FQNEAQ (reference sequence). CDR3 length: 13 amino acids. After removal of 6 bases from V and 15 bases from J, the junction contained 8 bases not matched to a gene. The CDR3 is CASSRGLAGDPFF. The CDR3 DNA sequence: TGTGCCAGCAGTCGAGGACTAGCGGGAGATCCGTTCTTC.

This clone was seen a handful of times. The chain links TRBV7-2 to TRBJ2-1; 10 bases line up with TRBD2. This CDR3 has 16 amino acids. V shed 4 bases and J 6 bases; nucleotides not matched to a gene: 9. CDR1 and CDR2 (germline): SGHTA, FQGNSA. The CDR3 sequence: CASSYSSGRAANEQFF. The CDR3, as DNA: TGTGCCAGCAGCTACTCTAGCGGGAGAGCGGCCAATGAGCAGTTCTTC. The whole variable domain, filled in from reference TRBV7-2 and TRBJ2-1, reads GAGVSQSPSNKVTEKGKDVELRCDPISGHTALYWYRQSLGQGLEFLIYFQGNSAPDKSGLPSDRFSAERTGGSVSTLTIQRTQQEDSAVYLCASSYSSGRAANEQFFGPGTRLTVL.

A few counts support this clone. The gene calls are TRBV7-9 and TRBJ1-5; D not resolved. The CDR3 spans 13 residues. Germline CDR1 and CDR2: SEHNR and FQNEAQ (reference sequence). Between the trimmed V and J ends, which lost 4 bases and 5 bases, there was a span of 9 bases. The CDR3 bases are TGTGCCAGCAGCTCGGACGGGGATCAGCCCCAGCATTTT. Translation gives CASSSDGDQPQHF.

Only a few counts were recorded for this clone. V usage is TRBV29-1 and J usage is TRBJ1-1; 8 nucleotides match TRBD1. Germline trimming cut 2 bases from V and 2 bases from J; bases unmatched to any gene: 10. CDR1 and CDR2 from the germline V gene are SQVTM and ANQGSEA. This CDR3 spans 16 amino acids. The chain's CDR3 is CSVETTGTGYNTEAFF. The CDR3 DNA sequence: TGCAGCGTTGAAACCACCGGGACAGGATATAACACTGAAGCTTTCTTT.

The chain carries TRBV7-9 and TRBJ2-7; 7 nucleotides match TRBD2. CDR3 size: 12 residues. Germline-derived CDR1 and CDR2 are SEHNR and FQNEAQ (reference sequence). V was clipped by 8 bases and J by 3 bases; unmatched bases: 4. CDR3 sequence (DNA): TGTGCCAGCGGATGGACTAGCTACGAGCAGTACTTC. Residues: CASGWTSYEQYF.

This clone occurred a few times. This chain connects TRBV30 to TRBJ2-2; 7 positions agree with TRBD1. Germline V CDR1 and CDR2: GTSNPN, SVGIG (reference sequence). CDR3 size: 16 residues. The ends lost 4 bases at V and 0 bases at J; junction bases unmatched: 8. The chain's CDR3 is CAWTKKTGANTGELFF. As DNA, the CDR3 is TGTGCCTGGACCAAGAAAACAGGGGCGAACACCGGGGAGCTGTTTTTT.

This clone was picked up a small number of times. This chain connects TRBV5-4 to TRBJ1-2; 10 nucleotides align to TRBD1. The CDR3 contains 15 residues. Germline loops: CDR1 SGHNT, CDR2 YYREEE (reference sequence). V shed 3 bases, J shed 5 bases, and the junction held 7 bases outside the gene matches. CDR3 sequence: CASSSGQGEQYGYTF. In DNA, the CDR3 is TGTGCCAGCAGCTCCGGACAGGGGGAACAGTATGGCTACACCTTC.

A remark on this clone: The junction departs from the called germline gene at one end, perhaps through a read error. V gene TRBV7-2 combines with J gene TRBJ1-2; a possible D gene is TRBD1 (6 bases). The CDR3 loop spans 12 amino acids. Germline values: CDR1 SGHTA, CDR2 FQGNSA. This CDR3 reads CASSPARDILAF. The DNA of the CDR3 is TGTGCCAGCAGCCCTGCCCGGGACATCCTAGCCTTC.

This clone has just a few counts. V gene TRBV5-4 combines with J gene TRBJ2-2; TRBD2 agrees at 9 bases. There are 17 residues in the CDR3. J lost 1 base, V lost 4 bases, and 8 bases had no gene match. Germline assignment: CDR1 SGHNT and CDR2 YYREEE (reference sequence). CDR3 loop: CASSLFPTSGNTGELFF. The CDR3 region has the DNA TGTGCCAGCAGCCTTTTTCCGACTAGCGGGAACACCGGGGAGCTGTTTTTT.

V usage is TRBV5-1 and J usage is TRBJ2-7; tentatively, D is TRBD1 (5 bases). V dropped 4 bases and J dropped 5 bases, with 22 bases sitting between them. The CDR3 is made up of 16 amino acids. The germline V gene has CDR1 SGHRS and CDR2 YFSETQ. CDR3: CASSDQGLPSTNEQYF. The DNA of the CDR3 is TGCGCCAGCAGCGACCAGGGTCTACCGTCCACCAACGAGCAGTACTTC. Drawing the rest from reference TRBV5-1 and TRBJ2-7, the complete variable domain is KAGVTQTPRYLIKTRGQQVTLSCSPISGHRSVSWYQQTPGQGLQFLFEYFSETQRNKGNFPGRFSGRQFSNSRSEMNVSTLELGDSALYLCASSDQGLPSTNEQYFGPGTRLTVT.

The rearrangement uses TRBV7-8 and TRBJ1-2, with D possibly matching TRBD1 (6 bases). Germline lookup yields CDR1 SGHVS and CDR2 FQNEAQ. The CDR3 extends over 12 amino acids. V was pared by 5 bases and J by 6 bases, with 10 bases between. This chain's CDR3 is CASSQRQDGYTF. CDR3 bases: TGTGCCAGCAGCCAACGACAGGATGGCTACACCTTC.